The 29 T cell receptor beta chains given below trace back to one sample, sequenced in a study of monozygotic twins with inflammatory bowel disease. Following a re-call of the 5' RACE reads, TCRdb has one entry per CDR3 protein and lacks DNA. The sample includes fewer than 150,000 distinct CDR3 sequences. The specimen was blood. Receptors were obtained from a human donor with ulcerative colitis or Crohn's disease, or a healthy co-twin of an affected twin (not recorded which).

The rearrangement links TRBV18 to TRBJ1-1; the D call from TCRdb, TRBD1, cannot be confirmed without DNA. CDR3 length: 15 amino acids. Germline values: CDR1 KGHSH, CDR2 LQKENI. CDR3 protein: CASSPRQGADTEAFF.

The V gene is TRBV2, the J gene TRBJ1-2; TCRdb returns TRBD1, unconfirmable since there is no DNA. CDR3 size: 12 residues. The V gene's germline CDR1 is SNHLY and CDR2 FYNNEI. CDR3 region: CASIDRGYGYTF.

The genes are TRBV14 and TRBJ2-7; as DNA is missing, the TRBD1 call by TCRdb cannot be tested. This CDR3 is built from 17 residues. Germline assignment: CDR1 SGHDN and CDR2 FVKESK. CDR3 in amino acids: CASSHGIPAAGSYEQYF.

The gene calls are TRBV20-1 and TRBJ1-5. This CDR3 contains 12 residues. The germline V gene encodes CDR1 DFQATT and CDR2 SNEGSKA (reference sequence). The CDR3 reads CSARDLVLTQHF.

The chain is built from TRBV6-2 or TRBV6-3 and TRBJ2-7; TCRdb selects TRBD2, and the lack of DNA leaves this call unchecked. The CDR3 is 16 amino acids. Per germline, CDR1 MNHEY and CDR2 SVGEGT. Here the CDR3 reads CASSPPRGISTYEQYF.

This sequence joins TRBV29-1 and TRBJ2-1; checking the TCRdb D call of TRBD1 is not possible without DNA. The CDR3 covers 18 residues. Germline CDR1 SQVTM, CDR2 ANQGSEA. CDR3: CSVGGGQGLKSSYNEQFF.

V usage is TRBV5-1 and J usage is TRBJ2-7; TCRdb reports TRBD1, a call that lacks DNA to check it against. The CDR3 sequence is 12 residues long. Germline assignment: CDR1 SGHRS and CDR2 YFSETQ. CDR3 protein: CASSPQGKGQYF.

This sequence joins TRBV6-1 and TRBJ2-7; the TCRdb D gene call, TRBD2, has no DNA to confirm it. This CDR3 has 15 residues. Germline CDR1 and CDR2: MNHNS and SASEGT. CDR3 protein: CASSQASGGYYEQYF.

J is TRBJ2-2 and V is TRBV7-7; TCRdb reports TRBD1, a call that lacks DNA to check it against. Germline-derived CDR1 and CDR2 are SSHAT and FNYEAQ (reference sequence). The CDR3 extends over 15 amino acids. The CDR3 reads CASSPGQGVTGELFF.

CDR3 region: CASSLDVRRLAKNMQYF. The gene calls are TRBV11-1 and TRBJ2-4. The CDR3 has 17 residues. Germline CDR1 and CDR2: SGHAT and FQDESV (reference sequence).

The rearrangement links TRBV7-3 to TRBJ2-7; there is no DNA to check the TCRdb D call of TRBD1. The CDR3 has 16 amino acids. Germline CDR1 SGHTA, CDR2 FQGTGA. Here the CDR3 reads CASSLKVLTGSYEQYF.

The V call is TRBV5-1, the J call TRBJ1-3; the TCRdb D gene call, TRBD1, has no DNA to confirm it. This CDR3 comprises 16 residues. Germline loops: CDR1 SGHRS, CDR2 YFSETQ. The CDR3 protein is CASSPPGPLSGNTIYF.

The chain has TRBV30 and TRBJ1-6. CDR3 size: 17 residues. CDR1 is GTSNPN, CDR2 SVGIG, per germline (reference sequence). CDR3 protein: CAWRGAGGRGYNSPLHF.

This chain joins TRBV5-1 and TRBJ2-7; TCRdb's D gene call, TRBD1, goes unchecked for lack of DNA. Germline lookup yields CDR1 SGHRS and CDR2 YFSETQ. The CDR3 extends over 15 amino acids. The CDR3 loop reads CASSLTGTAQHEQYF.

CDR3 loop: CASSLVSSGGEQYF. The gene calls are TRBV5-1 and TRBJ2-7; the D call of TRBD1 rests on TCRdb alone, since no DNA is present to check it. The CDR3 is 14 amino acids. Germline assignment: CDR1 SGHRS and CDR2 YFSETQ.

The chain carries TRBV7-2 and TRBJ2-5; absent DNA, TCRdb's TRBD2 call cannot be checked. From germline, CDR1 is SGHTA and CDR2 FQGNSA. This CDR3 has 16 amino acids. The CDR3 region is CASSLGLAGNQETQYF. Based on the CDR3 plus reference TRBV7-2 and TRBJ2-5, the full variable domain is GAGVSQSPSNKVTEKGKDVELRCDPISGHTALYWYRQSLGQGLEFLIYFQGNSAPDKSGLPSDRFSAERTGGSVSTLTIQRTQQEDSAVYLCASSLGLAGNQETQYFGPGTRLLVL.

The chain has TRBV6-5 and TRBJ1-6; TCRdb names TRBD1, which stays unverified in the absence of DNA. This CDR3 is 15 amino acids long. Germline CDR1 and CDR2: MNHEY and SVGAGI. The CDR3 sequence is CASSLSTGGRSPLHF.

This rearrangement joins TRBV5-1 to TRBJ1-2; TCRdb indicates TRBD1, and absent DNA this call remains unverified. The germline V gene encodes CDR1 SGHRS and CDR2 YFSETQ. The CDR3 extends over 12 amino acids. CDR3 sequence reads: CASSVTGVENTF.

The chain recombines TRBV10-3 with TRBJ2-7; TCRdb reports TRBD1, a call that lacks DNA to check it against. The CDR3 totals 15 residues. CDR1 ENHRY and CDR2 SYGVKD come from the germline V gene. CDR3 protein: CAISDLRQKYYEQYF.

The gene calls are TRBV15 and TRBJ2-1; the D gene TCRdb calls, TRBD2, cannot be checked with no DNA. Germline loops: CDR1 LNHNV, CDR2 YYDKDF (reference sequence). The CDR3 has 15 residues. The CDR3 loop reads CATSRQRGPYGEQFF.

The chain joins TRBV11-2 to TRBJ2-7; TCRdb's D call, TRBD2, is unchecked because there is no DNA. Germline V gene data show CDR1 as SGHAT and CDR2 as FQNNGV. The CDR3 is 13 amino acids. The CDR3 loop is CASSLVSLGEQYF.

This CDR3 is CASRQQGRVETQYF. The V and J genes are TRBV5-1 and TRBJ2-5; TCRdb's assignment of TRBD1 cannot be checked, as there is no DNA. The germline V gene has CDR1 SGHRS and CDR2 YFSETQ. This CDR3 is 14 amino acids long.

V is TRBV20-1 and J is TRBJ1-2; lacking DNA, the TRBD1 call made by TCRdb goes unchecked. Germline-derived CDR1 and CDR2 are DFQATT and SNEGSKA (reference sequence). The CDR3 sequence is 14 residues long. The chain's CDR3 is CSAYPRTAIYGYTF.

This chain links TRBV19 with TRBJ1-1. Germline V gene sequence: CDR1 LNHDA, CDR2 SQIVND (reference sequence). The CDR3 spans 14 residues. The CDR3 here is CASSTGGMNTEAFF. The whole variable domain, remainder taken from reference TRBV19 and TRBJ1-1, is DGGITQSPKYLFRKEGQNVTLSCEQNLNHDAMYWYRQDPGQGLRLIYYSQIVNDFQKGDIAEGYSVSREKKESFPLTVTSAQKNPTAFYLCASSTGGMNTEAFFGQGTRLTVV.

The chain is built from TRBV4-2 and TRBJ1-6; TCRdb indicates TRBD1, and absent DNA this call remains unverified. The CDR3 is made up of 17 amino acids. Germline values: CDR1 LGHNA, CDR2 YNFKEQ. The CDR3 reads CASSQSPDGVGNSPLHF.

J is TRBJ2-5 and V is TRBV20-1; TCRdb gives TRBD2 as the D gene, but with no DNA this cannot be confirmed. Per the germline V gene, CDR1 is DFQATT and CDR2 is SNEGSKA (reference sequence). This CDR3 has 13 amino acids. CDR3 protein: CSASGGARETQYF.

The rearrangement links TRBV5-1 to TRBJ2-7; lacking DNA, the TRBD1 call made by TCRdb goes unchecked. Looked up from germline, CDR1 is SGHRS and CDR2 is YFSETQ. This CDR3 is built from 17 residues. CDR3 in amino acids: CASSLASSGTGSGEQYF.

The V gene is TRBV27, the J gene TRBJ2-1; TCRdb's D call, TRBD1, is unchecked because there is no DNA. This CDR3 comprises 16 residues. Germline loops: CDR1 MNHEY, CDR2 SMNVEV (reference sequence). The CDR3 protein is CASSRSGQAAYNEQFF.

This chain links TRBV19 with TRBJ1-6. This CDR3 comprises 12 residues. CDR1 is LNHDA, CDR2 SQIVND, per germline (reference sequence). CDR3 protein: CASRAAHSPLHF.